This T cell receptor beta chain was sequenced in a study of T cells after yellow fever vaccination. Generation of TCR cDNA used 5'RACE template switching (which added a universal primer site and UMIs). Each CDR3 protein is one row after TCRdb ran MiXCR on the 5' RACE reads. The data show roughly 16,000 distinct CDR3 sequences, about 3.8% seen once. This clonotype was recorded at least ten times. Specimen: PBMCs, either bulk or a sorted T-cell subset (CD4+, CD8+, memory, or dextramer-sorted; not recorded which), collected 15 days after the yellow fever booster vaccination. This TCR was recovered from a young man who received the YFV17D yellow fever vaccine.

The CDR3 loop reads CASSLGTDTQYF. The DNA of the CDR3 is TGTGCCAGCAGTTTAGGTACAGATACGCAGTATTTT. The chain joins TRBV27 to TRBJ2-3; D is uncertain. Germline values: CDR1 MNHEY, CDR2 SMNVEV (reference sequence). V was pared by 2 bases and J by 3 bases, with 3 bases between. The CDR3 length is 12 residues.